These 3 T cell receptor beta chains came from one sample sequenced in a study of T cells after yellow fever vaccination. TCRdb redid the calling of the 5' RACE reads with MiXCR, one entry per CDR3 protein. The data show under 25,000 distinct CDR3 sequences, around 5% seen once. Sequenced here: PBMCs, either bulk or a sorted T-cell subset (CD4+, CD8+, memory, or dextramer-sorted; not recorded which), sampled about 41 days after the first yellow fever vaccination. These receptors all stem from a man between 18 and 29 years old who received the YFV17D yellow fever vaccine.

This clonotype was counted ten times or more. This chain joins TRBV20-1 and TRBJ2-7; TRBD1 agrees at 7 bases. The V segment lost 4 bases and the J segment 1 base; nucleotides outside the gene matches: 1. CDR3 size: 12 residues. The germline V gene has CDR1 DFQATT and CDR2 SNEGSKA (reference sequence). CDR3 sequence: CSAMGQSYEQYF. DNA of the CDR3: TGCAGTGCTATGGGACAGTCCTACGAGCAGTACTTC.

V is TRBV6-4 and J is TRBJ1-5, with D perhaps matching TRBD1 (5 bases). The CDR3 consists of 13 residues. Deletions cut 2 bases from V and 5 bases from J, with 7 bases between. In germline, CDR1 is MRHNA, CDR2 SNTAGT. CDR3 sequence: CASSDTGDQPQHF. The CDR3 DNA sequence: TGTGCCAGCAGTGACACGGGGGATCAGCCCCAGCATTTT.

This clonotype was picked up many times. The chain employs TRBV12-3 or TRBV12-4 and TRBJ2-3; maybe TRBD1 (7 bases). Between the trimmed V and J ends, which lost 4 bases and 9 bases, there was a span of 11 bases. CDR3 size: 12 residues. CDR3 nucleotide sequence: TGTGCCAGCAGTTCCCAGGGGGGAACGCAGTATTTT. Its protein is CASSSQGGTQYF.